A selection of T cell receptor beta chains follows, all from one sample in a study of cytomegalovirus exposure and HLA in healthy donors. The repertoire was sequenced with immunoSEQ multiplex PCR; TCRdb's copy has only in-frame clones and lacks some. In the table there are some 180,000 clones, over 75% of which are singletons. Sequenced sample: PBMCs. These receptors all stem from a male donor in good health and CMV-seronegative. Both conserved end residues are part of each CDR3. Each record gives: J gene, clone size, V gene, CDR3 length, D gene, CDR3 DNA, CDR3 protein. A D gene is named only where the DNA matches it firmly. A clone size is listed for some rows: how often the clone was seen (once, few, many), or a class if it is expanded.

>TRBJ2-2|-|TRBV5-1|13|-
TGCGCCAGCAGGGTTTTTGGCACAGGGTGGCTGTTTTTT
CASRVFGTGWLFF
>TRBJ2-7|-|TRBV6-1|12|-
TGTGCCAGCAGACAGAGCTCCTACGAGCAGTACTTC
CASRQSSYEQYF
>TRBJ1-2|-|TRBV20-1|11|-
TGCAGTGCTTGGAACAGATATGGCTACACCTTC
CSAWNRYGYTF
>TRBJ1-1|few|TRBV6-5|14|-
TGTGCCAGCAGCCGGGGGAGCTTGAACACTGAAGCTTTCTTT
CASSRGSLNTEAFF
>TRBJ2-1|once|TRBV19|15|TRBD2
TGTGCCAGTAGCTCCAGGGAGGGCGTCCACAATGAGCAGTTCTTC
CASSSREGVHNEQFF
>TRBJ1-5|-|TRBV6-1|14|-
TGTGCCAGCAGTGACGGACGCGGTGAGGGGCCCCAGCATTTT
CASSDGRGEGPQHF
>TRBJ2-1|-|TRBV6-1|14|TRBD1
TGTGCCAGCGGGGGGAGGACAGGGGCCGATGAGCAGTTCTTC
CASGGRTGADEQFF
>TRBJ1-2|-|TRBV9|13|-
TGTGCCAGCAGCGTAGGGGGGGTAGGGGGCTACACCTTC
CASSVGGVGGYTF
>TRBJ2-1|once|TRBV7-8|14|-
TGTGCCAGCAGCTTGGGGTCCAGGGCGAATGAGCAGTTCTTC
CASSLGSRANEQFF
>TRBJ1-1|-|TRBV9|16|TRBD1
TGTGCCAGCAGCGTAGTGGGGACAGGGGGAAACACTGAAGCTTTCTTT
CASSVVGTGGNTEAFF
>TRBJ2-3|once|TRBV4-1|16|-
TGCGCCAGCAGCCAGCCCCTGAGGGGGATGAAAGATACGCAGTATTTT
CASSQPLRGMKDTQYF
>TRBJ2-7|few|TRBV19|15|TRBD1
TGTGCCAGTAGTATCGCCGCGGACAGGGTCTACGAGCAGTACTTC
CASSIAADRVYEQYF
>TRBJ1-5|-|TRBV5-1|14|TRBD1
TGCGCCAGCAGCTCAGGGACAGGGGAACAGCCCCAGCATTTT
CASSSGTGEQPQHF
>TRBJ2-5|-|TRBV2|16|-
TGTGCCAGCAGCCCGAGGGAACCGATTTTCCAAGAGACCCAGTACTTC
CASSPREPIFQETQYF
>TRBJ2-7|-|TRBV7-2|16|TRBD1
TGTGCCAGCAGCGGACAGGGGTTAGGGGCAACCTACGAGCAGTACTTC
CASSGQGLGATYEQYF
>TRBJ2-1|-|TRBV7-9|17|TRBD2
TGTGCCAGCAGCTTAGCGCTAGCGGGGAATAACTACAATGAGCAGTTCTTC
CASSLALAGNNYNEQFF
>TRBJ2-7|-|TRBV11-2|16|-
TGTGCCAGCAGCTTAGGAGAAACAGGGATATCCTACGAGCAGTACTTC
CASSLGETGISYEQYF
>TRBJ1-2|few|TRBV7-9|15|-
TGTGCCAGCAGGGCCGGGACAAGGACTTCCTCCGGCTACACCTTC
CASRAGTRTSSGYTF
>TRBJ1-6|-|TRBV5-5|16|-
TGTGCCAGCAGCTTGCCTTCCGGGACAACAAATTCACCCCTCCACTTT
CASSLPSGTTNSPLHF
>TRBJ2-4|few|TRBV6-5|15|-
TGTGCCAGCAGTTACAGTTACGATTCTGGAGACATTCAGTACTTC
CASSYSYDSGDIQYF
>TRBJ2-5|-|TRBV7-8|14|-
TGTGCCAGCAGCCCCGACAGCGCCCAAGAGACCCAGTACTTC
CASSPDSAQETQYF
>TRBJ2-5|-|TRBV5-1|14|TRBD1
TGCGCCAGCAGGGGACAGGGGGCTCGGGAGACCCAGTACTTC
CASRGQGARETQYF
>TRBJ2-2|-|TRBV6-6|14|-
TGTGCCAGCAGTTACGGCCTCAACACCGGGGAGCTGTTTTTT
CASSYGLNTGELFF
>TRBJ2-3|once|TRBV4-1|16|TRBD1
TGCGCCAGCAGCTACCTCAGACAGGGCATCGGAGATACGCAGTATTTT
CASSYLRQGIGDTQYF
>TRBJ1-3|-|TRBV7-9|18|TRBD1
TGTGCCAGCAGCCCTCGAATTGGGGACAGGGACTCTGGAAACACCATATATTTT
CASSPRIGDRDSGNTIYF
>TRBJ1-2|-|TRBV5-1|14|-
TGCGCCAGCAGCCCCCCGCAGGGGAACTATGGCTACACCTTC
CASSPPQGNYGYTF
>TRBJ1-1|once|TRBV4-1|14|TRBD1
TGCGCCAGCAGACAAGAAAGGGGGCGCACTGAAGCTTTCTTT
CASRQERGRTEAFF
>TRBJ2-5|-|TRBV11-2|16|TRBD2
TGTGCCAGCAGCCTACGGTTAGCGGGGGGAGAAGAGACCCAGTACTTC
CASSLRLAGGEETQYF
>TRBJ2-1|once|TRBV28|19|TRBD2
TGTGCCAGCAGTTTATCCCTCGGACTAGCGGGGGTGACCTACAATGAGCAGTTCTTC
CASSLSLGLAGVTYNEQFF
>TRBJ1-1|-|TRBV29-1|15|TRBD1
TGCAGCGTTAGGGACAGGGGGCGACTCAACACTGAAGCTTTCTTT
CSVRDRGRLNTEAFF
>TRBJ2-1|-|TRBV14|16|TRBD2
TGTGCCAGCAGCCAACATCTAGCGGGGGGTCACAATGAGCAGTTCTTC
CASSQHLAGGHNEQFF
>TRBJ2-6|-|TRBV5-1|16|-
TGCGCCAGCAGCTTGGTAGCAGGGGCCGGGGCCAACGTCCTGACTTTC
CASSLVAGAGANVLTF
>TRBJ1-1|-|TRBV11-2|13|-
TGTGCCAGCAGCTCACGGGATAACACTGAAGCTTTCTTT
CASSSRDNTEAFF
>TRBJ2-2|once|TRBV6-5|15|-
TGTGCCAGCAGTCCTCCTGGGAGGCAAAGCGGGGAGCTGTTTTTT
CASSPPGRQSGELFF
>TRBJ2-2|-|TRBV27|13|TRBD2
TGTGCCAGCAGGTGGGGGGGGGCCGGGGAGCTGTTTTTT
CASRWGGAGELFF
>TRBJ1-2|-|TRBV2|14|TRBD1
TGTGCCAGCAGTGGAACCACAGGGGGCGATGGCTACACCTTC
CASSGTTGGDGYTF
>TRBJ1-1|-|TRBV4-1|14|-
TGCGCCAGCAGCCAAGATTTCGCAGGGACTGAAGCTTTCTTT
CASSQDFAGTEAFF
>TRBJ1-2|-|TRBV30|15|TRBD1
TGTGCCTGGTCCGACAGGGTGCAAGTGTTTGGTGGCTACACCTTC
CAWSDRVQVFGGYTF
>TRBJ2-1|-|TRBV6-4|16|TRBD1
TGTGCCAGCAGTGATGGCGGGACAGGCAGGAACAATGAGCAGTTCTTC
CASSDGGTGRNNEQFF
>TRBJ2-7|-|TRBV6-6|15|TRBD1
TGTGCCAGCAGTTACTCAGGGGGCTGGACCTACGAGCAGTACTTC
CASSYSGGWTYEQYF
>TRBJ2-3|-|TRBV7-2|14|TRBD2
TGTGCCAGCAGCAGAGCGGGGGCAACAGATACGCAGTATTTT
CASSRAGATDTQYF
>TRBJ1-1|-|TRBV25-1|15|-
TGTGCCAGCACAGACAGGCGGTTCGGGGACACTGAAGCTTTCTTT
CASTDRRFGDTEAFF
>TRBJ1-1|-|TRBV2|13|TRBD1
TGTGCCAGCAGGAAAGACAGGGACACTGAAGCTTTCTTT
CASRKDRDTEAFF
>TRBJ2-1|-|TRBV14|17|TRBD2
TGTGCCAGCAGCCAAGTTTTCGGACTAGCGGGGCTCAATGAGCAGTTCTTC
CASSQVFGLAGLNEQFF
>TRBJ2-6|-|TRBV19|16|-
TGTGCCAGTAGCTTATCCGGGACACGTGGGGCCAACGTCCTGACTTTC
CASSLSGTRGANVLTF
>TRBJ1-2|-|TRBV18|15|TRBD1
TGTGCCAGCTCACCACCCCTTCGACAGGGCTATGGCTACACCTTC
CASSPPLRQGYGYTF
>TRBJ2-3|-|TRBV5-8|14|TRBD1
TGTGCCAGCAGCTCCAGACAGGGCCCAGATACGCAGTATTTT
CASSSRQGPDTQYF
>TRBJ1-6|-|TRBV5-1|15|TRBD1
TGCGCCAGCAGCTCGACGGGACAGGGGTACTCACCCCTCCACTTT
CASSSTGQGYSPLHF
>TRBJ1-5|-|TRBV7-9|15|-
TGTGCCAGCAGCTTAGGGGAGGTGAGCAATCAGCCCCAGCATTTT
CASSLGEVSNQPQHF
>TRBJ2-5|few|TRBV6-5|15|TRBD2
TGTGCCAGCAGTCCTAGCGGGGTCCCTCAAGAGACCCAGTACTTC
CASSPSGVPQETQYF
>TRBJ1-5|-|TRBV5-1|13|-
TGCGCCAGCAGCTTGGCGAGCGAGCTGCCCCAGCATTTT
CASSLASELPQHF
>TRBJ1-2|-|TRBV5-1|17|TRBD1
TGCGCCAGCAGCTTTAACTTAGGGGGCGATTGGTTCCGTGGCTACACCTTC
CASSFNLGGDWFRGYTF
>TRBJ1-1|few|TRBV7-8|16|TRBD1
TGTGCCAGCAGCCCCCAGACAGGGGCTACTTTTACTGAAGCTTTCTTT
CASSPQTGATFTEAFF
>TRBJ2-5|-|TRBV5-1|15|TRBD2
TGCGCCAGCAGCTCGACCACGGGACTAGGAGAGACCCAGTACTTC
CASSSTTGLGETQYF
>TRBJ2-1|-|TRBV10-3|13|TRBD2
TGTGCCATCACTAGCGGGGGAACCCATGAGCAGTTCTTC
CAITSGGTHEQFF
>TRBJ1-2|once|TRBV4-1|14|-
TGCGCCAGCAGCCAAGGACTACCTAACTATGGCTACACCTTC
CASSQGLPNYGYTF
>TRBJ2-7|few|TRBV6-1|12|-
TGTGCCAGCAGTGAAGGGGCACGCGAGCAGTACTTC
CASSEGAREQYF
>TRBJ2-7|-|TRBV15|17|TRBD1
TGTGCCACCAGCAGAGATCTCTGGGACAGTCTGTTCTACGAGCAGTACTTC
CATSRDLWDSLFYEQYF
>TRBJ1-6|-|TRBV19|18|-
TGTGCCAGTAGTCATCCCCCCGGACTTGGTCCGAATGGTTCACCCCTCCACTTT
CASSHPPGLGPNGSPLHF